Sequencing of this TCR beta chain was carried out in a study of quantifying T cell responses using KT2 cells. Study summary: TCR alpha and beta constant-region primers primed reverse transcription of RNA. A predetermined fluorescence threshold ended the second PCR, run as a qPCR.

KT2, a clone with a known TCR, was spiked into unfractionated PBMC. Each cDNA got a UMI-containing oligo ligated at its 3' end. First-round PCR used 4 cycles and beta primers RC1.1 and RC1.2 covering TRBC1 and TRBC2. TCRdb reanalysed the UMI-ligation and nested PCR reads using MiXCR and keeps one entry per CDR3 protein. The sample yields tens of thousands of distinct CDR3 sequences, around a tenth seen once. Per the germline V gene, CDR1 is MNHEY and CDR2 is SMNVEV (reference sequence). The CDR3 has 13 amino acids. After removal of 4 bases from V and 8 bases from J, the junction contained 5 bases not matched to a gene.

Sequenced sample: PBMCs spiked with cells of the T cell clone KT2. This TCR derives from a human donor. The chain combines TRBV27 with TRBJ2-1; 7 nucleotides line up with TRBD1. CDR3 region: CASSSTGIHEQFF. The CDR3 DNA sequence: TGTGCCAGCAGTTCGACAGGGATTCATGAGCAGTTCTTC.